A selection of T cell receptor beta chains follows, all from one sample in a study of cytomegalovirus exposure and HLA in healthy donors. Using immunoSEQ multiplex PCR, the repertoire was profiled, and TCRdb retains in-frame clones only, with some absent. The repertoire holds about 50,000 clones, with approximately 72% as singletons. What was sequenced was PBMCs. These receptors were taken from a woman in her fifties or sixties in good health and CMV-seronegative. Each CDR3 is given with its conserved first and last residue. The order of the fields is CDR3 length, clone size, V gene, D gene, J gene, CDR3 protein, CDR3 DNA. D genes are given only for firm matches. Expanded clones are given a class, and other clones once, few, many or no size at all.

cdr3_length: 14; clone_size: .; v_call: TRBV10-1; d_call: TRBD2; j_call: TRBJ2-7; cdr3_aa: CASSESGEAGEQYF; cdr3_nt: TGCGCCAGCAGTGAGTCCGGGGAAGCGGGAGAGCAGTACTTC
cdr3_length: 15; clone_size: .; v_call: TRBV19; d_call: TRBD2; j_call: TRBJ2-1; cdr3_aa: CASSMLAGGFNEQFF; cdr3_nt: TGTGCCAGTAGTATGCTGGCGGGAGGATTCAATGAGCAGTTCTTC
cdr3_length: 16; clone_size: few; v_call: TRBV6-1; d_call: TRBD1; j_call: TRBJ1-6; cdr3_aa: CASSATPGQGNSPLHF; cdr3_nt: TGTGCCAGCAGTGCCACCCCGGGACAGGGGAATTCACCCCTCCACTTT
cdr3_length: 12; clone_size: few; v_call: TRBV28; d_call: .; j_call: TRBJ1-2; cdr3_aa: CASLELNSGYTF; cdr3_nt: TGTGCCAGCCTGGAATTAAACAGTGGCTACACCTTC
cdr3_length: 17; clone_size: .; v_call: TRBV11-2; d_call: .; j_call: TRBJ1-4; cdr3_aa: CASSLESLVRPREKLFF; cdr3_nt: TGTGCCAGCAGCTTAGAATCTTTGGTCAGGCCCCGTGAAAAACTGTTTTTT
cdr3_length: 15; clone_size: few; v_call: TRBV19; d_call: TRBD1; j_call: TRBJ1-5; cdr3_aa: CAASNTGGARQPQHF; cdr3_nt: TGTGCCGCCTCTAATACAGGGGGCGCGAGACAGCCCCAGCATTTT
cdr3_length: 11; clone_size: .; v_call: TRBV30; d_call: .; j_call: TRBJ1-1; cdr3_aa: CALSEAVEAFF; cdr3_nt: TGTGCCTTATCGGAGGCGGTCGAAGCTTTCTTT
cdr3_length: 13; clone_size: .; v_call: TRBV9; d_call: TRBD2; j_call: TRBJ2-1; cdr3_aa: CASSVSGGNEQFF; cdr3_nt: TGTGCCAGCAGCGTTAGCGGGGGCAATGAGCAGTTCTTC
cdr3_length: 15; clone_size: .; v_call: TRBV7-2; d_call: TRBD2; j_call: TRBJ2-7; cdr3_aa: CASSQMTSGGYEQYF; cdr3_nt: TGTGCCAGCAGCCAGATGACTAGCGGGGGCTACGAGCAGTACTTC
cdr3_length: 13; clone_size: .; v_call: TRBV5-8; d_call: .; j_call: TRBJ1-1; cdr3_aa: CASSLLGAGEAFF; cdr3_nt: TGTGCCAGCAGCTTACTGGGGGCAGGTGAAGCTTTCTTT
cdr3_length: 12; clone_size: once; v_call: TRBV28; d_call: .; j_call: TRBJ1-2; cdr3_aa: CASSSLSDGYTF; cdr3_nt: TGTGCCAGCAGTTCCCTCAGTGATGGCTACACCTTC
cdr3_length: 15; clone_size: .; v_call: TRBV27; d_call: .; j_call: TRBJ1-2; cdr3_aa: CASSWGQGQIGGYTF; cdr3_nt: TGTGCCAGCAGTTGGGGCCAGGGGCAAATAGGGGGCTACACCTTC
cdr3_length: 16; clone_size: few; v_call: TRBV5-1; d_call: TRBD2; j_call: TRBJ2-5; cdr3_aa: CASSLGLAGVGETQYF; cdr3_nt: TGCGCCAGCAGCTTGGGACTAGCGGGAGTGGGAGAGACCCAGTACTTC
cdr3_length: 16; clone_size: .; v_call: TRBV4-3; d_call: .; j_call: TRBJ2-1; cdr3_aa: CASSQVGAVRGNEQFF; cdr3_nt: TGCGCCAGCAGCCAAGTAGGGGCTGTCAGGGGTAATGAGCAGTTCTTC
cdr3_length: 14; clone_size: .; v_call: TRBV7-8; d_call: .; j_call: TRBJ1-5; cdr3_aa: CASSLMGGYQPQHF; cdr3_nt: TGTGCCAGCAGCCTCATGGGGGGTTATCAGCCCCAGCATTTT
cdr3_length: 17; clone_size: .; v_call: TRBV30; d_call: TRBD2; j_call: TRBJ2-7; cdr3_aa: CAWSSQLGLAGIYEQYF; cdr3_nt: TGTGCCTGGAGCTCCCAATTGGGACTAGCGGGGATTTACGAGCAGTACTTC
cdr3_length: 14; clone_size: .; v_call: TRBV28; d_call: .; j_call: TRBJ1-5; cdr3_aa: CASSRLISNQPQHF; cdr3_nt: TGTGCCAGCAGCCGACTGATTAGCAATCAGCCCCAGCATTTT
cdr3_length: 15; clone_size: .; v_call: TRBV28; d_call: TRBD1; j_call: TRBJ1-5; cdr3_aa: CASSGGQGGNQPQHF; cdr3_nt: TGTGCCAGCAGCGGAGGACAGGGAGGCAATCAGCCCCAGCATTTT
cdr3_length: 16; clone_size: .; v_call: TRBV4-3; d_call: TRBD2; j_call: TRBJ2-4; cdr3_aa: CASSQETSRAKNIQYF; cdr3_nt: TGCGCCAGCAGCCAAGAGACTAGCCGGGCCAAAAACATTCAGTACTTC
cdr3_length: 18; clone_size: .; v_call: TRBV2; d_call: TRBD2; j_call: TRBJ2-3; cdr3_aa: CASTYLRPLAGSPDTQYF; cdr3_nt: TGTGCCAGCACCTACCTCCGCCCACTAGCGGGATCTCCAGATACGCAGTATTTT
cdr3_length: 15; clone_size: .; v_call: TRBV19; d_call: TRBD2; j_call: TRBJ2-1; cdr3_aa: CASSTGGGSYNEQFF; cdr3_nt: TGTGCCAGTAGTACGGGAGGGGGCTCCTACAATGAGCAGTTCTTC
cdr3_length: 13; clone_size: .; v_call: TRBV5-1; d_call: TRBD1; j_call: TRBJ1-2; cdr3_aa: CASSPGQSLRYTF; cdr3_nt: TGCGCCAGCAGCCCGGGACAGTCCCTCCGCTACACCTTC
cdr3_length: 19; clone_size: .; v_call: TRBV19; d_call: TRBD1; j_call: TRBJ1-5; cdr3_aa: CASSLDLGQRVYSNQPQHF; cdr3_nt: TGTGCCAGTAGTCTGGACCTGGGACAGAGAGTTTATAGCAATCAGCCCCAGCATTTT
cdr3_length: 12; clone_size: .; v_call: TRBV7-7; d_call: TRBD1; j_call: TRBJ2-2; cdr3_aa: CASSLAGGQLFF; cdr3_nt: TGTGCCAGCAGCTTAGCAGGGGGCCAACTGTTTTTT
cdr3_length: 13; clone_size: .; v_call: TRBV28; d_call: .; j_call: TRBJ1-5; cdr3_aa: CASTTPGGQPQHF; cdr3_nt: TGTGCCAGCACCACGCCTGGAGGTCAGCCCCAGCATTTT
cdr3_length: 11; clone_size: .; v_call: TRBV14; d_call: .; j_call: TRBJ1-1; cdr3_aa: CASSLGTEAFF; cdr3_nt: TGTGCCAGCAGCCTTGGGACAGAAGCTTTCTTT
cdr3_length: 17; clone_size: .; v_call: TRBV5-1; d_call: TRBD2; j_call: TRBJ2-2; cdr3_aa: CASSPPWTSGSNGELFF; cdr3_nt: TGCGCCAGCAGCCCCCCTTGGACTAGCGGGAGTAACGGGGAGCTGTTTTTT
cdr3_length: 15; clone_size: .; v_call: TRBV27; d_call: TRBD1; j_call: TRBJ2-7; cdr3_aa: CASSPRPGQAYEQYF; cdr3_nt: TGTGCCAGCAGTCCCCGGCCGGGACAGGCCTACGAGCAGTACTTC